This passage covers 30 T cell receptor beta chains from one sample sequenced in a study of blood T cell repertoires in COVID-19. Assay: immunoSEQ multiplex PCR; the TCRdb copy retains only in-frame clones and omits some. The sample contains hundreds of thousands of clones, about 88% of which appear only once. The material sequenced was peripheral blood. The origin of the receptors is a woman aged 40 to 50 who had recovered from COVID-19.

The CDR3 loop reads CASRRDPRHQPQHF. DNA for the CDR3: TGTGCCAGTAGGCGGGACCCAAGGCACCAGCCCCAGCATTTT. V usage is TRBV19 and J usage is TRBJ1-5, with D possibly TRBD1 on 5 matching bases. The CDR3 extends over 14 amino acids. V was pared by 6 bases and J by 7 bases, with 16 bases between. Germline CDR1 and CDR2: LNHDA and SQIVND (reference sequence).

The chain joins TRBV7-3 to TRBJ2-1; TRBD2 matches 7 bases. CDR3 length equals 13 residues. Germline CDR1 reads SGHTA; CDR2 reads FQGTGA. With 8 bases clipped from V and 7 bases from J, the junction kept 8 bases outside the gene matches. CDR3: CASSRDYANEQFF. CDR3 nucleotide sequence: TGTGCCAGCTCGCGGGACTATGCGAATGAGCAGTTCTTC.

The chain recombines TRBV4-2 with TRBJ2-1; TRBD2 aligns across 9 bases. The J segment lost 10 bases and the V segment lost 0 bases, leaving 7 bases of the junction unmatched. The CDR3 consists of 15 residues. Germline CDR1 reads LGHNA; CDR2 reads YNFKEQ. The CDR3 spells CASSQEAGGLGEQFF. In nucleotides, the CDR3 is TGTGCCAGCAGCCAAGAAGCGGGGGGCCTCGGCGAGCAGTTCTTC.

The chain recombines TRBV4-3 with TRBJ2-2, with TRBD2 identical over 8 bases. V shed 3 bases, J shed 1 base, and the junction held 13 bases outside the gene matches. The CDR3 sequence is 19 residues long. CDR1 and CDR2 from the germline V gene are LGHNA and YSLEER. Here the CDR3 DNA reads TGCGCCAGCAGCCACGGGGCCCGGGGGGGGGATTTGAACACCGGGGAGCTGTTTTTT. It codes for CASSHGARGGDLNTGELFF.

This clone came up once. This chain joins TRBV5-1 and TRBJ2-3, with D possibly TRBD2 on 6 matching bases. V was clipped by 4 bases and J by 0 bases, with 15 bases between them. Per the germline V gene, CDR1 is SGHRS and CDR2 is YFSETQ. This CDR3 contains 16 residues. The CDR3 sequence is CASSHTSSTSTDTQYF. The CDR3 DNA reads TGCGCCAGCAGCCATACTAGCTCTACTAGCACAGATACGCAGTATTTT.

The V and J genes are TRBV19 and TRBJ2-1, with 7 positions matching TRBD2. This CDR3 comprises 16 residues. Germline-derived CDR1 and CDR2 are LNHDA and SQIVND (reference sequence). CDR3 coding DNA: TGTGCGGCGGCTAGCGGACATAAAAACTCCTACAATGAGCAGTTCTTC. Encoded protein: CAAASGHKNSYNEQFF.

This chain uses TRBV5-6 with TRBJ2-5; 11 nucleotides match TRBD2. V gave up 9 bases and J gave up 5 bases; unmatched junction bases: 9. CDR1 is SGHDT and CDR2 is YYEEEE in the germline V gene. CDR3 size: 14 residues. CDR3 DNA: TGTGCCACCTATAGCGGGGGGGCCTCGGAGACCCAGTACTTC. This encodes CATYSGGASETQYF. Full variable domain (rest looked up from reference TRBV5-6 and TRBJ2-5): DAGVTQSPTHLIKTRGQQVTLRCSPKSGHDTVSWYQQALGQGPQFIFQYYEEEERQRGNFPDRFSGHQFPNYSSELNVNALLLGDSALYLCATYSGGASETQYFGPGTRLLVL.

The gene calls are TRBV10-3 and TRBJ1-2; a weak D match, TRBD1 (6 bases). V gave up 4 bases and J gave up 11 bases, with 20 bases separating them. This CDR3 contains 14 residues. Germline loops: CDR1 ENHRY, CDR2 SYGVKD. Here the CDR3 reads CAISAYGPAQGYTF. The CDR3 nucleotides read TGTGCCATCAGTGCCTACGGGCCAGCCCAGGGGTACACCTTC.

The chain has TRBV28 and TRBJ2-5; 7 positions match TRBD1. CDR3 length: 15 residues. Trimming removed 4 bases from V and 2 bases from J; junction bases left unmatched: 7. The germline V gene has CDR1 MDHEN and CDR2 SYDVKM. The CDR3 region is CASSSAGTAQETQYF. The CDR3 nucleotides are TGTGCCAGCAGTTCTGCCGGGACAGCACAAGAGACCCAGTACTTC.

J is TRBJ2-7 and V is TRBV19; maybe TRBD2 (6 bases). Deletions cut 0 bases from V and 2 bases from J, with 8 bases between. This CDR3 has 14 amino acids. Germline CDR1 LNHDA, CDR2 SQIVND (reference sequence). The CDR3 sequence is CASSIDGEAYEQYF. In DNA, the CDR3 is TGTGCCAGTAGTATAGACGGGGAGGCCTACGAGCAGTACTTC.

The gene calls are TRBV12-3 or TRBV12-4 and TRBJ1-5, with 7 bases fitting TRBD1. J gave up 6 bases and V 7 bases, and 6 bases lay outside the gene matches. The CDR3 sequence is 13 residues long. This CDR3 reads CASTKGAGQPQHF. DNA for the CDR3: TGTGCCAGCACTAAGGGGGCCGGTCAGCCCCAGCATTTT.

V is TRBV6-6 and J is TRBJ2-3, with TRBD1 matching over 11 bases. J gave up 4 bases and V 4 bases, and 4 bases lay outside the gene matches. Per the germline V gene, CDR1 is MNHNY and CDR2 is SVGAGI (reference sequence). The CDR3 is 15 amino acids. The DNA for the CDR3 is TGTGCCAGCAGTTGGACAGGGGGCATGGCAGATACGCAGTATTTT. Translated: CASSWTGGMADTQYF.

About this clone itself: One junction end does not reproduce the germline sequence, and a read error may be involved. The J gene is TRBJ2-7, the V gene TRBV5-1, with 9 bases aligning to TRBD2. This CDR3 comprises 15 residues. Germline V CDR1 and CDR2: SGHRS, YFSETQ. DNA for the CDR3: TGCGCCACCAGCCCTGTAGCGGGGGCGACCTACGAGCAGTACTTC. This encodes CATSPVAGATYEQYF.

This chain uses TRBV12-5 with TRBJ2-7; unclear D gene. With 4 bases removed from V and 3 bases from J, the gap between germline ends came to 7 bases. The germline V gene has CDR1 LGHNT and CDR2 FRNRAP. The CDR3 has 12 residues. CDR3 sequence (DNA): TGTGCTAGTGGTTCCCAAAACTACGAGCAGTACTTC. Protein sequence: CASGSQNYEQYF.

The V and J genes are TRBV12-5 and TRBJ1-6; TRBD1 agrees at 7 bases. The CDR3 is 16 residues long. Germline V gives CDR1 LGHNT, CDR2 FRNRAP. V was clipped by 6 bases and J by 10 bases; unmatched bases: 15. The CDR3 here is CASGLTGLAISSPLHF. Written as DNA, the CDR3 is TGTGCTAGTGGCTTGACAGGGTTGGCCATAAGCTCACCCCTCCACTTT.

CDR3 loop: CASSLKGAEYNEQFF. The DNA of the CDR3 is TGTGCCAGCAGCTTAAAGGGGGCCGAGTACAATGAGCAGTTCTTC. The chain links TRBV11-2 to TRBJ2-1; 7 nucleotides line up with TRBD1. The germline V gene encodes CDR1 SGHAT and CDR2 FQNNGV. V gave up 2 bases and J gave up 4 bases; unmatched junction bases: 5. This CDR3 comprises 15 residues.

The chain combines TRBV7-2 with TRBJ2-7; a weak D match, TRBD1 (6 bases). The CDR3 contains 15 residues. V was shortened by 4 bases and J by 1 base, with 14 bases between the two germline ends. Germline lookup yields CDR1 SGHTA and CDR2 FQGNSA. CDR3 loop: CASSSRQAFSYEQYF. CDR3 sequence (DNA): TGTGCCAGCAGCTCCCGACAGGCCTTTTCCTACGAGCAGTACTTC.

The gene calls are TRBV3-1 (or the pseudogene TRBV3-2) and TRBJ2-7; no firm D call. Germline V gene sequence: CDR1 LGHDT, CDR2 YNNKEL (reference sequence). The CDR3 is made up of 12 amino acids. The V and J ends lost 6 bases and 8 bases respectively, with 14 bases between them. The CDR3 nucleotides read TGTGCCAGCAGTCCTGAGGAAGGCCAGCAGTACTTC. Translation gives CASSPEEGQQYF.

This clone is a singleton in its sample. The gene calls are TRBV4-1 and TRBJ2-6, with a weak D call TRBD1 (6 bases). The CDR3 is 18 residues long. Germline CDR1 reads MGHRA; CDR2 reads YSYEKL. With 0 bases removed from V and 0 bases from J, the gap between germline ends came to 12 bases. The CDR3, as DNA: TGCGCCAGCAGCCAAGACACGGGACACCCCTCTGGGGCCAACGTCCTGACTTTC. It translates to CASSQDTGHPSGANVLTF.

The CDR3 region is CASSLEEGAAGPYEQYF. In DNA form, the CDR3 reads TGTGCCAGCAGCTTAGAGGAGGGGGCAGCAGGTCCCTACGAGCAGTACTTC. V gene TRBV7-2 combines with J gene TRBJ2-7; TRBD1 is a possible D gene (7 bases). Trimming left V 1 base short and J 2 bases short, with 18 bases between. The CDR3 is 17 amino acids. CDR1 SGHTA and CDR2 FQGNSA come from the germline V gene.

The CDR3 DNA follows: TGTGCCAGCAGACTGGACAGGGCCACCAAAGAGACCCAGTACTTC. Translated: CASRLDRATKETQYF. This chain uses TRBV6-5 with TRBJ2-5, with TRBD1 matching 8 bases. V was pared by 6 bases and J by 3 bases, with 9 bases of the junction left unmatched. The CDR3 extends over 15 amino acids. The V gene's germline CDR1 is MNHEY and CDR2 SVGAGI.

This chain connects TRBV5-1 to TRBJ2-7; a weak D match, TRBD2 (6 bases). Germline V gives CDR1 SGHRS, CDR2 YFSETQ. V was trimmed by 9 bases and J by 3 bases, leaving 22 bases between them. This CDR3 comprises 15 residues. CDR3 in DNA: TGCGCCACCCGACGTGGGGCGGGAAATATCTACGAGCAGTACTTC. As protein: CATRRGAGNIYEQYF.

The gene calls are TRBV3-1 (or the pseudogene TRBV3-2) and TRBJ2-5; the D gene is possibly TRBD1 (6 bases). CDR3 length equals 14 residues. Deletions cut 0 bases from V and 6 bases from J, with 11 bases between. Per germline, CDR1 LGHDT and CDR2 YNNKEL (reference sequence). DNA of the CDR3: TGTGCCAGCAGCCAAGAAGGGGGTAGTCAGACCCAGTACTTC. Its protein is CASSQEGGSQTQYF.

The rearrangement uses TRBV24-1 and TRBJ2-2; D remains ambiguous. The CDR3 has 14 residues. Germline CDR1 and CDR2: KGHDR and SFDVKD. V lost 2 bases and J lost 1, with 4 bases in between. As DNA, the CDR3 is TGTGCCACCAGTGATTCCTGGAACACCGGGGAGCTGTTTTTT. Its protein product is CATSDSWNTGELFF.

Of note for this clone: The sample carries other DNA sequences with the same CDR3. The chain has TRBV19 and TRBJ2-3, with TRBD1 matching over 9 bases. Trimming cost V 8 bases and J 1 base; bases outside gene matches: 4. Germline V gene lookup returns CDR1 LNHDA and CDR2 SQIVND (reference sequence). This CDR3 comprises 14 residues. The CDR3 is CASSRDRGTDTQYF. The DNA for the CDR3 is TGTGCCAGTTCGCGGGACAGGGGCACAGATACGCAGTATTTT.

The chain has TRBV5-1 and TRBJ1-2; 10 bases are a match to TRBD1. CDR1 is SGHRS, CDR2 YFSETQ, per germline. The CDR3 is 14 amino acids. The V and J ends lost 3 bases and 3 bases, in that order; junction bases with no gene match: 2. This CDR3 is CASSSDRGHYGYTF. The CDR3, as DNA: TGCGCCAGCAGCTCCGACAGGGGGCACTATGGCTACACCTTC.

This chain connects TRBV19 to TRBJ2-3, with D possibly being TRBD2 (8 bases). The germline CDR1 and CDR2 sequences are LNHDA and SQIVND (reference sequence). The CDR3 covers 19 residues. Trimming removed 6 bases at V and 6 bases at J, with 31 bases between. CDR3 bases: TGTGCCAGTAGACAGACAGGGAGGGGGGCTAGCGGGTCCTCGGATACGCAGTATTTT. This encodes CASRQTGRGASGSSDTQYF.

This chain's CDR3 is CASSLEAGANQETQYF. The CDR3 DNA reads TGTGCCAGCAGCTTAGAGGCGGGGGCCAACCAAGAGACCCAGTACTTC. V gene TRBV7-3 combines with J gene TRBJ2-5, with D perhaps matching TRBD2 (7 bases). The V gene's germline CDR1 is SGHTA and CDR2 FQGTGA. The CDR3 sequence is 16 residues long. V was cut by 2 bases and J by 0 bases, with 13 bases left in between.

This rearrangement joins TRBV12-3 or TRBV12-4 to TRBJ2-7, with a weak D call TRBD1 (6 bases). This CDR3 has 13 amino acids. V lost 5 bases and J lost 5, with 13 bases in between. The DNA of the CDR3 is TGTGCCAGCAGTCCACAGGGACACGACGAGCAGTACTTC. Translating gives CASSPQGHDEQYF.

This chain connects TRBV9 to TRBJ2-2; D might be TRBD1 (5 bases). This CDR3 is 15 amino acids long. The germline V and J ends were trimmed by 4 bases and 5 bases, with 15 bases remaining between them. Germline CDR1 reads SGDLS; CDR2 reads YYNGEE. CDR3 loop: CASSQGHPVTGELFF. The DNA for the CDR3 is TGTGCCAGCAGCCAAGGACACCCTGTTACCGGGGAGCTGTTTTTT. Full variable domain (remainder filled in from reference TRBV9 and TRBJ2-2): DSGVTQTPKHLITATGQRVTLRCSPRSGDLSVYWYQQSLDQGLQFLIQYYNGEERAKGNILERFSAQQFPDLHSELNLSSLELGDSALYFCASSQGHPVTGELFFGEGSRLTVL.